Listed below are T cell receptor beta chains from one sample, sequenced in a study of graft-versus-host responses after intestinal transplantation. Sequencing used immunoSEQ multiplex PCR; TCRdb keeps in-frame clones, though not all of them. The table lists 62,000 or so clones, about 90% of them singletons, with roughly 1.5% in the top ten. The specimen comprised PBMCs, sampled 26 days after transplant. These receptors came from a human patient who received an intestinal transplant, so some T cells may come from the graft donor. The CDR3 runs from the conserved cysteine through the conserved F or W. A D gene is named only where the DNA matches it firmly. Expanded clones are given a class, and other clones once, few, many or no size at all.

>TRBD1|TRBV5-5|TRBJ2-7|.
CASSTEPGQQILSF
TGTGCCAGCAGCACGGAACCGGGACAGCAGATACTGAGCTTC
>.|TRBV27|TRBJ2-3|.
CASSFLGSPDTQYF
TGTGCCAGCAGTTTTCTCGGGAGCCCAGATACGCAGTATTTT
>.|TRBV7-3|TRBJ2-5|.
CASSPGVGETQYF
TGTGCCAGCAGCCCAGGGGTAGGAGAGACCCAGTACTTC
>TRBD2|TRBV19|TRBJ2-1|.
CASSFTGTSHSYNEQFF
TGTGCCAGTAGTTTTACCGGGACTAGCCATTCCTACAATGAGCAGTTCTTC
>TRBD2|TRBV6-1|TRBJ2-5|.
CASSVTSGGHQETQYF
TGTGCCAGCAGTGTGACTAGCGGGGGGCACCAAGAGACCCAGTACTTC
>TRBD2|TRBV15|TRBJ2-3|.
CATSARLAGTDTQYF
TGTGCCACCAGCGCGAGACTAGCGGGCACAGATACGCAGTATTTT
>.|TRBV14|TRBJ2-3|.
CASSVTGGTDTQYF
TGTGCCAGCAGCGTGACAGGTGGGACAGATACGCAGTATTTT
>TRBD1|TRBV18|TRBJ2-7|.
CASSRDRVGEQYF
TGTGCCAGCTCTAGGGACAGGGTGGGCGAGCAGTACTTC
>.|TRBV4-3|TRBJ1-3|few
CASSQDLRNTIYF
TGCGCCAGCAGCCAGGACTTGAGAAACACCATATATTTT
>.|TRBV4-3|TRBJ1-6|.
CASSQNRGYNSPLHF
TGCGCCAGCAGCCAAAATCGAGGGTATAATTCACCCCTCCACTTT
>.|TRBV7-2|TRBJ2-3|.
CASSFSTAFSTDTQYF
TGTGCCAGCAGCTTCTCGACAGCCTTTAGCACAGATACGCAGTATTTT
>TRBD1|TRBV10-1|TRBJ1-5|.
CASSESDTGTVGNDGNQPQHF
TGCGCCAGCAGTGAGTCTGATACCGGGACAGTGGGGAATGATGGCAATCAGCCCCAGCATTTT
>.|TRBV7-9|TRBJ2-3|.
CASRSASYTQYF
TGTGCCAGCAGATCTGCTAGTTATACGCAGTATTTT
>TRBD1|TRBV28|TRBJ1-2|.
CASSHTPIAGQGYNYGYTF
TGTGCCAGCAGTCACACGCCTATAGCTGGACAGGGGTACAACTATGGCTACACCTTC
>TRBD1|TRBV11-3|TRBJ2-3|once
CASSSRGKGAREDTQYF
TGTGCCAGCAGCTCCCGAGGGAAGGGGGCTAGGGAAGATACGCAGTATTTT
>TRBD2|TRBV5-1|TRBJ2-3|.
CASTGGAASATQYF
TGCGCCAGCACCGGGGGGGCGGCCAGCGCTACGCAGTATTTT
>TRBD1|TRBV30|TRBJ1-2|.
CAWEPGTADGYTF
TGTGCCTGGGAACCCGGGACAGCCGATGGCTACACCTTC
>.|TRBV5-4|TRBJ2-5|.
CASSHRTGGEETQYF
TGTGCCAGCAGCCACAGGACCGGAGGGGAAGAGACCCAGTACTTC
>TRBD2|TRBV18|TRBJ2-3|.
CASSPFPWSASGRTDTQYF
TGTGCCAGCTCACCCTTCCCGTGGTCCGCTAGCGGGAGAACAGATACGCAGTATTTT
>.|TRBV14|TRBJ1-6|.
CASSQNRVSPLHF
TGTGCCAGCAGCCAAAACAGGGTTTCACCCCTCCACTTT
>.|TRBV27|TRBJ2-7|.
CASSLARSYEQYF
TGTGCCAGCAGTTTGGCCAGGTCCTACGAGCAGTACTTC
>TRBD1|TRBV6-5|TRBJ1-3|.
CASSGQGYSGNTIYF
TGTGCCAGCAGTGGACAGGGCTATTCTGGAAACACCATATATTTT
>.|TRBV5-1|TRBJ2-2|.
CASSGGDTGELFF
TGCGCCAGCAGCGGGGGCGACACCGGGGAGCTGTTTTTT
>TRBD1|TRBV6-5|TRBJ1-5|few
CASSYGQENQPQHF
TGTGCCAGCAGTTATGGACAGGAGAATCAGCCCCAGCATTTT
>TRBD1|TRBV2|TRBJ2-5|.
CASRTRDRVKETQYF
TGTGCCAGCAGGACCCGGGACAGGGTGAAGGAGACCCAGTACTTC
>.|TRBV2|TRBJ1-2|.
CAALLPGSSYGYTF
TGTGCCGCCCTACTTCCCGGGTCGTCTTATGGCTACACCTTC
>.|TRBV7-9|TRBJ1-1|.
CASSPETAEAFF
TGTGCCAGCAGCCCAGAGACAGCTGAAGCTTTCTTT
>TRBD1|TRBV5-6|TRBJ2-3|.
CASSLGQGADTQYF
TGTGCCAGCAGCTTAGGACAGGGCGCAGATACGCAGTATTTT
>.|TRBV2|TRBJ2-1|.
CASKGGLSYNEQFF
TGTGCCAGCAAAGGCGGGCTATCCTACAATGAGCAGTTCTTC
>TRBD1|TRBV6-1|TRBJ2-5|.
CASSEEETGGKTQYF
TGTGCCAGCAGTGAAGAGGAGACAGGGGGGAAGACCCAGTACTTC
>TRBD1|TRBV28|TRBJ2-3|once
CASRVGQVTDTQYF
TGTGCCAGCAGGGTGGGACAGGTAACAGATACGCAGTATTTT
>TRBD2|TRBV6-4|TRBJ2-1|.
CASSGTSGSNEQFF
TGTGCCAGCAGTGGAACGAGCGGGAGTAATGAGCAGTTCTTC
>.|TRBV4-1|TRBJ1-4|few
CASSQGGGDNEKLFF
TGCGCCAGCAGCCAAGGGGGAGGCGATAATGAAAAACTGTTTTTT
>.|TRBV4-1|TRBJ2-7|.
CASSQDSRGYEQYF
TGCGCCAGCAGCCAAGATTCTAGGGGCTACGAGCAGTACTTC
>.|TRBV5-1|TRBJ2-3|.
CASSLVGLSGGGQYF
TGCGCCAGCAGCTTGGTGGGCCTCAGCGGCGGAGGGCAGTATTTT
>.|TRBV9|TRBJ1-1|.
CASSVGHWNTEAFF
TGTGCCAGCAGCGTGGGACATTGGAACACTGAAGCTTTCTTT
>TRBD1|TRBV2|TRBJ1-5|.
CASSRTGGDQPQHF
TGTGCCAGCAGCCGGACAGGGGGGGATCAGCCCCAGCATTTT
>.|TRBV5-6|TRBJ2-2|.
CASSLVSLRDGGTGELFF
TGTGCCAGCAGCTTGGTATCACTCCGGGATGGAGGCACCGGGGAGCTGTTTTTT
>.|TRBV6-1|TRBJ2-1|.
CASSEWAGTYNEQFF
TGTGCCAGCAGTGAATGGGCGGGTACCTACAATGAGCAGTTCTTC
>TRBD1|TRBV10-3|TRBJ1-4|few
CAIRGDREKEKLFF
TGTGCCATCAGGGGGGACAGAGAGAAGGAAAAACTGTTTTTT
>TRBD2|TRBV30|TRBJ2-1|few
CAWSIVGGEGNEQFF
TGTGCCTGGAGTATTGTGGGGGGGGAGGGCAATGAGCAGTTCTTC
>.|TRBV19|TRBJ1-2|.
CASSIGPTNYGYTF
TGTGCCAGTAGTATAGGGCCGACTAACTATGGCTACACCTTC
>TRBD1|TRBV29-1|TRBJ2-5|.
CSVAGTGTGTQYF
TGCAGCGTTGCCGGGACAGGCACGGGGACCCAGTACTTC
>.|TRBV28|TRBJ1-2|.
CASSSGAPNYGYTF
TGTGCCAGCAGTTCAGGGGCTCCTAACTATGGCTACACCTTC
>.|TRBV2|TRBJ1-5|.
CASSESGYSNQPQHF
TGTGCCAGCAGTGAATCAGGGTATAGCAATCAGCCCCAGCATTTT
>.|TRBV14|TRBJ1-1|.
CASSQDYRDGAEAFF
TGTGCCAGCAGCCAAGATTACAGGGATGGGGCTGAAGCTTTCTTT
>.|TRBV13|TRBJ2-2|.
CASSLRALSGLNTGELFF
TGTGCCAGCAGCTTGAGAGCCCTAAGCGGACTCAACACCGGGGAGCTGTTTTTT
>TRBD1|TRBV19|TRBJ1-1|.
CASSIQGVNTEAFF
TGTGCCAGTAGTATTCAGGGGGTGAACACTGAAGCTTTCTTT
>TRBD1|TRBV4-1|TRBJ2-2|.
CASSQVPDRGTGELFF
TGCGCCAGCAGCCAGGTTCCGGACAGGGGTACCGGGGAGCTGTTTTTT
>.|TRBV7-8|TRBJ2-5|.
CASSLVGAGGKETQYF
TGTGCCAGCAGCTTAGTCGGCGCAGGGGGGAAAGAGACCCAGTACTTC
>.|TRBV6-1|TRBJ1-6|.
CASSEARQGSYNSPLHF
TGTGCCAGCAGTGAAGCCCGTCAGGGCTCCTATAATTCACCCCTCCACTTT
>TRBD2|TRBV5-6|TRBJ2-1|.
CASSELAGGPVSYNEQFF
TGTGCCAGCAGCGAACTAGCGGGGGGGCCGGTCTCCTACAATGAGCAGTTCTTC
>TRBD1|TRBV5-1|TRBJ1-1|.
CASSTQYRGNTEAFF
TGCGCCAGCAGCACACAATACAGGGGGAACACTGAAGCTTTCTTT